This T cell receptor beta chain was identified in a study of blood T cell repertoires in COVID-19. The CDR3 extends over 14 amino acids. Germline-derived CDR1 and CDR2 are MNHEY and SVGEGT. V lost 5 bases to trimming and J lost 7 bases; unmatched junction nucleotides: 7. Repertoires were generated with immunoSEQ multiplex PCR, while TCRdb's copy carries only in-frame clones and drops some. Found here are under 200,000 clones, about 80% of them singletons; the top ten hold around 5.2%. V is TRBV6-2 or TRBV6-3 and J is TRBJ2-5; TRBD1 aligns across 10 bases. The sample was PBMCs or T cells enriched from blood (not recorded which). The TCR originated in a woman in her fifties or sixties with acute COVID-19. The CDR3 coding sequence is TGTGCCAGCAGTCCCGACAGGGGGCGAGGGACCCAGTACTTC. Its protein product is CASSPDRGRGTQYF.